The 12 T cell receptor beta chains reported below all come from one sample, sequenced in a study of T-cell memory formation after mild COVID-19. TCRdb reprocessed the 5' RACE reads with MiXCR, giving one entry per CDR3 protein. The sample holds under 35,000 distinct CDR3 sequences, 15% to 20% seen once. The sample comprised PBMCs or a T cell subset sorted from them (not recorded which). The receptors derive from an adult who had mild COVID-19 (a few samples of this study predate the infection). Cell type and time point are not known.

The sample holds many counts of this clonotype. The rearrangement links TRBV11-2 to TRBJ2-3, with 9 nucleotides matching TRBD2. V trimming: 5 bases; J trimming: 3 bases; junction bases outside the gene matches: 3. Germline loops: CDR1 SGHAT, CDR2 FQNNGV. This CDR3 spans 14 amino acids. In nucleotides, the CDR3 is TGTGCCAGCAGCAGCGGGGGGCTTACAGATACGCAGTATTTT. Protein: CASSSGGLTDTQYF.

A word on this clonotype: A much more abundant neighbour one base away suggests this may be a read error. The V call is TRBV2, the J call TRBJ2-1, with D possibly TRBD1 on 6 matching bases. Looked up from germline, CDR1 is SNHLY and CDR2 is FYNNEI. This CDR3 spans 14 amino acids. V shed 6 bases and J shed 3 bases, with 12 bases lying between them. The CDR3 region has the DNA TGTGCCAGCAGCGGGAAAGGGGGCTACAATGAGCAGTTCTTC. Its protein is CASSGKGGYNEQFF. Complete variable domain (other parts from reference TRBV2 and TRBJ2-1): EPEVTQTPSHQVTQMGQEVILRCVPISNHLYFYWYRQILGQKVEFLVSFYNNEISEKSEIFDDQFSVERPDGSNFTLKIRSTKLEDSAMYFCASSGKGGYNEQFFGPGTRLTVL.

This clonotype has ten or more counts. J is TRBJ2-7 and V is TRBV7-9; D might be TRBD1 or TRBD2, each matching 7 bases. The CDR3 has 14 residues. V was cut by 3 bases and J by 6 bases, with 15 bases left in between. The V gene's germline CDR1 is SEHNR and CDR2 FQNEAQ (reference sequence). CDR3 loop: CASSFLAGGGEQYF. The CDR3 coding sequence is TGTGCCAGCAGCTTCCTCGCAGGGGGGGGCGAGCAGTACTTC. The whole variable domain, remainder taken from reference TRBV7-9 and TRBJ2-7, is DTGVSQNPRHKITKRGQNVTFRCDPISEHNRLYWYRQTLGQGPEFLTYFQNEAQLEKSRLLSDRFSAERPKGSFSTLEIQRTEQGDSAMYLCASSFLAGGGEQYFGPGTRLTVT.

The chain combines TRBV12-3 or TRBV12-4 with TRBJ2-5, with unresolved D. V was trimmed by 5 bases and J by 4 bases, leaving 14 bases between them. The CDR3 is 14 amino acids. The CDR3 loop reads CASSGLGWSETQYF. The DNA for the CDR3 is TGTGCCAGCAGTGGGCTCGGGTGGTCAGAGACCCAGTACTTC.

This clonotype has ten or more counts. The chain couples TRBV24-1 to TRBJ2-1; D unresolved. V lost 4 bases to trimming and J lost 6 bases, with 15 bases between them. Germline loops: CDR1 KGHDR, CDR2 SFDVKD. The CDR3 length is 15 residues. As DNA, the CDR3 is TGTGCCACCAGTGACCCCGGCTTACTACCCAATGAGCAGTTCTTC. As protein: CATSDPGLLPNEQFF.

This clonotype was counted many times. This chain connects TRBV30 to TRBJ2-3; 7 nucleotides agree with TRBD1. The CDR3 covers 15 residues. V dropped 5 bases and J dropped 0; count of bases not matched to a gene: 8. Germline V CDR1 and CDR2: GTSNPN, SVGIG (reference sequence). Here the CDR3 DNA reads TGTGCCTGGTATGACAGGGAACCTAGCACAGATACGCAGTATTTT. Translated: CAWYDREPSTDTQYF. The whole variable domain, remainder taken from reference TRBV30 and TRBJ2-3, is SQTIHQWPATLVQPVGSPLSLECTVEGTSNPNLYWYRQAAGRGLQLLFYSVGIGQISSEVPQNLSASRPQDRQFILSSKKLLLSDSGFYLCAWYDREPSTDTQYFGPGTRLTVL.

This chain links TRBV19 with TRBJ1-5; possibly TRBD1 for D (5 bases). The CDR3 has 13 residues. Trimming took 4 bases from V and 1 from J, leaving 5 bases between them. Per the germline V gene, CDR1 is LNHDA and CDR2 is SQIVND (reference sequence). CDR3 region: CASSTGSNQPQHF. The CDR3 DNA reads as TGTGCCAGTAGTACAGGGAGCAATCAGCCCCAGCATTTT.

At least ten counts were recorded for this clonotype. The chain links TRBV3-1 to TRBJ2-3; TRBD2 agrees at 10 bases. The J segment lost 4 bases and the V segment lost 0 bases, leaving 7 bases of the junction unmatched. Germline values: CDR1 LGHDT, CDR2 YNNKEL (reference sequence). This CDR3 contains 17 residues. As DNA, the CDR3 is TGTGCCAGCAGCCAAGATCAGCGGGGGGGCCGTGCAGATACGCAGTATTTT. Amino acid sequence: CASSQDQRGGRADTQYF.

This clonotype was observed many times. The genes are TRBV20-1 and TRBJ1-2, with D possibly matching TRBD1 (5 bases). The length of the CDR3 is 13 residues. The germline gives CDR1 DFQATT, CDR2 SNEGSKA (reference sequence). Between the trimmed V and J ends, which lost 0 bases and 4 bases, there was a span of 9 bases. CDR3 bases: TGCAGTGCTAGAGATAGACAGAGCTATGGCTACACCTTC. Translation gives CSARDRQSYGYTF.

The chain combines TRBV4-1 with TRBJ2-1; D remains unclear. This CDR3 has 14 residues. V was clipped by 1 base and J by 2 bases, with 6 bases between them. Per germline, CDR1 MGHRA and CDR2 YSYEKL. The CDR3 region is CASSQGTTYNEQFF. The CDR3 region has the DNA TGCGCCAGCAGCCAAGGCACTACCTACAATGAGCAGTTCTTC.

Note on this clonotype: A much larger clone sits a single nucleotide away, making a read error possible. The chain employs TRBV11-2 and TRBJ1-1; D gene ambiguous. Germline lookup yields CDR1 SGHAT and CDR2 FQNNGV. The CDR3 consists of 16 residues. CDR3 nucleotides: TGTTCCAGCAGCTTACCTCCGTCTGGGGTGAACACTGAAGCTTTCTTT. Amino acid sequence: CSSSLPPSGVNTEAFF.

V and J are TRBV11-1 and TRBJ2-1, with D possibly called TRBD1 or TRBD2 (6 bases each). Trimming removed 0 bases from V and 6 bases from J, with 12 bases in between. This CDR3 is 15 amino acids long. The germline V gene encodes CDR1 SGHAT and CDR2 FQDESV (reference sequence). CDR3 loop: CASSLAGGPSNEQFF. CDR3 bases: TGTGCCAGCAGCTTAGCGGGGGGCCCCTCCAATGAGCAGTTCTTC.